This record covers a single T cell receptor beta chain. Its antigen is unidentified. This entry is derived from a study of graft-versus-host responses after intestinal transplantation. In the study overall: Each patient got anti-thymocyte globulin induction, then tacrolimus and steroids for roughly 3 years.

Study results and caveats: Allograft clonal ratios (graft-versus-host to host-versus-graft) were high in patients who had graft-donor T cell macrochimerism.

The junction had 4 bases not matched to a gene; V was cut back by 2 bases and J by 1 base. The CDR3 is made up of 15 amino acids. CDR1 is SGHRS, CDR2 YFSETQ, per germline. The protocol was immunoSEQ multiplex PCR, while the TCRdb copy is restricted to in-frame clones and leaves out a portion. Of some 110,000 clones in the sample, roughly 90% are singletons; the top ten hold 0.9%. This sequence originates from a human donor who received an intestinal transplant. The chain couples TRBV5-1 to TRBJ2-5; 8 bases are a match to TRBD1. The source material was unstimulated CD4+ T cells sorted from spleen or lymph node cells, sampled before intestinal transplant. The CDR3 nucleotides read TGCGCCAGCAGCTTAACCGGGACAGGCCAAGAGACCCAGTACTTC. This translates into CASSLTGTGQETQYF.